This T cell receptor (beta chain) was profiled in a study of OX40 agonist ivuxolimab in advanced cancers. With respect to the entire study: Ivuxolimab was a fully human IgG2 agonistic monoclonal antibody targeting the costimulatory receptor OX40 (CD134). Intravenous ivuxolimab was administered to patients every 2 weeks at six dose levels: 0.01, 0.1, 0.3, 1.5, 3 and 10 mg/kg. Of the approximately 50 dose-escalation patients, hepatocellular carcinoma was present in about 20, melanoma in some 15, renal cell carcinoma in 9 and head and neck cancer in 9. In the dose-escalation cohort, over 65% of patients were male, and the mean age was approximately 60 years, with a range of about 23 to 85. Patients were allowed to have had prior anti-PD-1, anti-PD-L1 or anti-CTLA-4 therapy, and around 37% of the dose-escalation patients had previously received checkpoint inhibitors. Three dose-escalation patients achieved partial responses, one with hepatocellular carcinoma and two with cutaneous melanoma. Peripheral TCRbeta sequencing was intended to test whether TCR sequence diversity was altered and clonal T-cell expansion was caused by ivuxolimab. The monotherapy dose-escalation portion (N ≈ 55 patients) of the phase I ivuxolimab trial is reported in the paper. On the study overall, not on this receptor specifically: In partial responders in the 0.1-3.0 mg/kg groups, normalized peripheral clonal expansion was found to be among the lowest, especially among CD8+ T cells. At doses of 0.1 to 3.0 mg/kg, clonal expansion of both CD4+ and CD8+ T cells in blood was seen between baseline and week 6. After ivuxolimab, more expanded clones were found on average in CD8+ T cells than in CD4+ T cells. Antigen specificity was not determined for the clonally expanded peripheral T cells. Low levels of normalized T-cell clonal expansion were also shown by some nonresponding patients.

The trial excluded patients who had a history of autoimmune disease or were on systemic immunosuppression. Peripheral blood for TCR sequencing was collected from all dose cohorts at baseline, on cycle 4 day 1, and on cycle 7 day 1. The samples were taken from a phase I, first-in-human, multicenter, open-label dose-escalation trial of ivuxolimab. Adults with locally advanced or metastatic melanoma, renal cell, hepatocellular, or head and neck squamous cell carcinoma were enrolled in the trial. Before TCR sequencing, CD4+ and CD8+ T cells were separately sorted from peripheral blood. For sequencing of the TCRbeta CDR3 region, genomic DNA was extracted from the sorted cells. The immunoSEQ Assay was used to sequence the TCRbeta CDR3 regions. This immuneACCESS table, as held by TCRdb, lists in-frame sequences with V and J called but not all clones. Of the missing ones, under half trace to an unresolved V gene in checked studies; the others have no known cause. This sample is represented by about 63,000 clones; approximately 92% of them were singletons. Of the sample, about a tenth is held by the ten largest clones.

CDR1 and CDR2 are read off the germline V gene as MGHRA and YSYEKL. The V end loses 4 bases and the J end loses 5 bases, and a stretch of 9 bases separates them. Including the terminal cysteine and phenylalanine, the CDR3 comprises 12 residues. Only CDR3 DNA remains: 36 bases, in frame from the first base. As concerns this clone: The target of this receptor is not known. It has no much larger one-base neighbor in the sample; base qualities were not kept.

Sample: CD4+ or CD8+ T cells sorted from blood, taken in a trial of the OX40 agonist ivuxolimab. The receptor was derived from an adult with an advanced solid tumor such as melanoma, head and neck, liver or kidney cancer. The rearranged chain carries TRBV4-1 and TRBJ2-7; the D gene is perhaps TRBD1, on 6 matching bases. For the CDR3, the sequence is CASSPTGHEQYF. The nucleotide sequence reads as follows: TGCGCCAGCAGCCCCACAGGGCACGAGCAGTACTTC.